The 16 T cell receptor beta chains presented below share a single source sample, sequenced in a study of blood T cell repertoires in COVID-19. Measured with immunoSEQ multiplex PCR; TCRdb has only the in-frame clones, and not every one. The sample lists fewer than 300,000 clones; 81% were seen once. Sequencing input: peripheral blood. The receptors were gathered from a woman in her fifties or sixties with active or convalescent COVID-19.

The chain has TRBV2 and TRBJ2-7; 7 nucleotides line up with TRBD2. This CDR3 spans 14 amino acids. Trimming removed 7 bases from V and 0 bases from J; junction bases left unmatched: 6. Germline CDR1 reads SNHLY; CDR2 reads FYNNEI. The CDR3 DNA reads TGTGCCAGCACGGTGGGGGGGAGCTCCTACGAGCAGTACTTC. Its translation is CASTVGGSSYEQYF.

The V call is TRBV4-1, the J call TRBJ1-2; possible D gene TRBD1, 5 bases. Trimming shortened V by 0 bases and J by 5 bases, and 10 bases separated the two germline ends. The V gene's germline CDR1 is MGHRA and CDR2 YSYEKL. The CDR3 loop spans 14 amino acids. The CDR3: CASSQDLQEYGYTF. In DNA, the CDR3 is TGCGCCAGCAGCCAAGATCTACAGGAGTATGGCTACACCTTC.

The chain links TRBV6-6 to TRBJ1-1; a possible D gene is TRBD1 (5 bases). The CDR3 is 13 amino acids. In germline, CDR1 is MNHNY, CDR2 SVGAGI (reference sequence). V lost 5 bases and J lost 1, with 8 bases in between. The CDR3, as DNA: TGTGCCAGCAGTCGACAGTCGAACACTGAAGCTTTCTTT. Protein product: CASSRQSNTEAFF.

The gene calls are TRBV7-9 and TRBJ2-2, with D maybe TRBD1 (5 bases). Trimming stripped 7 bases from V and 4 bases from J, with 10 bases between. Germline CDR1 is SEHNR and CDR2 is FQNEAQ (reference sequence). The CDR3 has 13 amino acids. The CDR3 sequence: CASKGLTTGELFF. CDR3 coding DNA: TGTGCCAGCAAGGGGCTGACCACCGGGGAGCTGTTTTTT.

The chain carries TRBV28 and TRBJ1-5; possible D gene TRBD1, 5 bases. The V gene's germline CDR1 is MDHEN and CDR2 SYDVKM. The V end was cut by 8 bases, the J end by 1 base, with 12 bases between. The CDR3 length is 14 residues. In DNA form, the CDR3 reads TGTGCCAGCGGCCCGGGGGACAGCAATCAGCCCCAGCATTTT. Its protein is CASGPGDSNQPQHF.

The rearrangement uses TRBV3-1 (or the pseudogene TRBV3-2) and TRBJ1-4; D call uncertain. There are 14 residues in the CDR3. V lost 0 bases and J 8 bases, leaving 10 bases between the germline ends. Germline CDR1 and CDR2: LGHDT and YNNKEL (reference sequence). The CDR3 protein is CASSQDNSGEKLFF. As DNA, the CDR3 is TGTGCCAGCAGCCAAGACAACAGTGGGGAAAAACTGTTTTTT.

The chain recombines TRBV29-1 with TRBJ2-5; maybe TRBD1 (5 bases). Trimming shortened V by 4 bases and J by 4 bases, and 13 bases separated the two germline ends. The CDR3 runs 13 residues. CDR1 and CDR2 from the germline V gene are SQVTM and ANQGSEA. CDR3 DNA sequence: TGCAGCGTTGGGCAGGGTCCGAGAGAGACCCAGTACTTC. This gives the protein CSVGQGPRETQYF.

This clone was counted a single time. The J gene is TRBJ2-3, the V gene TRBV6-4; D not certain. CDR1 is MRHNA and CDR2 is SNTAGT in the germline V gene. V was shortened by 3 bases and J by 2 bases, with 6 bases between the two germline ends. The CDR3 length is 13 residues. The CDR3: CASSESSTDTQYF. CDR3 DNA sequence: TGTGCCAGCAGTGAGTCCTCCACAGATACGCAGTATTTT.

The sample holds one count of this clone. This sequence joins TRBV5-6 and TRBJ2-7; TRBD1 is a possible D gene (6 bases). V was cut by 4 bases and J by 2 bases, with 13 bases left in between. There are 14 residues in the CDR3. The germline CDR1 and CDR2 sequences are SGHDT and YYEEEE. The CDR3 sequence is CASSPMGAPYEQYF. The CDR3 DNA follows: TGTGCCAGCAGCCCGATGGGGGCCCCCTACGAGCAGTACTTC.

This clone was found once. The chain uses TRBV18 and TRBJ2-5, with 11 bases fitting TRBD2. Per the germline V gene, CDR1 is KGHSH and CDR2 is LQKENI. J lost 0 bases, V lost 0 bases, and 3 bases had no gene match. This CDR3 is 17 amino acids long. The CDR3 protein is CASSPPVAGGYQETQYF. Here the CDR3 DNA reads TGTGCCAGCTCACCACCGGTAGCGGGGGGGTACCAAGAGACCCAGTACTTC.

The V and J genes are TRBV5-6 and TRBJ1-2; perhaps TRBD1 as D (5 bases). The V gene's germline CDR1 is SGHDT and CDR2 YYEEEE. Trimming removed 5 bases at V and 4 bases at J, with 9 bases between. This CDR3 has 12 amino acids. The CDR3 is CASSRTGYGYTF. In DNA form, the CDR3 reads TGTGCCAGCAGTCGAACAGGCTATGGCTACACCTTC.

Only one count was recorded for this clone. The chain combines TRBV28 with TRBJ2-1, with a tentative D call TRBD2 (6 bases). Germline assignment: CDR1 MDHEN and CDR2 SYDVKM. Deletions cut 3 bases from V and 1 base from J, with 19 bases between. CDR3 length equals 18 residues. In DNA form, the CDR3 reads TGTGCCAGCAGTTTGGATCTTCGTTTGGGGGGTTCCTACAATGAGCAGTTCTTC. Translation gives CASSLDLRLGGSYNEQFF.

V is TRBV11-2 and J is TRBJ2-7; TRBD2 might be the D (6 bases). The ends were cut back, 1 base at V and 2 bases at J, with 12 bases in the middle. Looked up from germline, CDR1 is SGHAT and CDR2 is FQNNGV. CDR3 length: 15 residues. CDR3: CASSLGLAPTYEQYF. The CDR3 DNA sequence: TGTGCCAGCAGCTTAGGGCTAGCGCCAACCTACGAGCAGTACTTC.

The chain joins TRBV4-1 to TRBJ2-2; unclear D gene. The CDR3 has 15 amino acids. The germline gives CDR1 MGHRA, CDR2 YSYEKL. With 1 base removed from V and 2 bases from J, the gap between germline ends came to 8 bases. The CDR3 spells CASSQGSTNTGELFF. For the CDR3, the DNA is TGCGCCAGCAGCCAAGGCTCTACTAACACCGGGGAGCTGTTTTTT.

V and J are TRBV2 and TRBJ1-5; 7 nucleotides align to TRBD1. There are 16 residues in the CDR3. Per germline, CDR1 SNHLY and CDR2 FYNNEI. Trimming cost V 4 bases and J 3 bases; bases outside gene matches: 9. CDR3 nucleotides: TGTGCCAGCAGTGGAACCGGGACAGAATCCAATCAGCCCCAGCATTTT. It translates to CASSGTGTESNQPQHF.

In this sample, this clone turned up a few times. The CDR3 spells CASREGLGGTEAFF. In DNA form, the CDR3 reads TGTGCCAGTAGGGAAGGGTTGGGAGGGACTGAAGCTTTCTTT. V gene TRBV19 combines with J gene TRBJ1-1; D unresolved. V lost 6 bases to trimming and J lost 5 bases, with 16 bases between them. The CDR3 extends over 14 amino acids. The germline CDR1 and CDR2 sequences are LNHDA and SQIVND (reference sequence).